This TCR beta chain was sequenced during a study of blood T cell repertoires in COVID-19. Study at large: The samples span acute and convalescent COVID-19 from the United States, Italy and Spain. PBMCs, B-cell-depleted T cells, or T cells were the source of the cDNA or gDNA that made up the material.

This table comes from immunoSEQ multiplex PCR, and its TCRdb copy is limited to in-frame clones, with some not included. The sample lists approximately 300,000 clones; approximately 91% were seen once. The CDR3 has 16 residues. The ends were cut back, 1 base at V and 1 base at J, with 14 bases in the middle. Germline values: CDR1 SGHAT, CDR2 FQNNGV. All enrollees were roughly 18 to 95 years old and from fewer than 25 US areas. The rearrangement joins TRBV11-2 to TRBJ2-7; a possible D gene is TRBD1 (6 bases). This TCR came from a man between 60 and 70 years old who had recovered from COVID-19. Sequenced: PBMCs or T cells enriched from blood (not recorded which). The DNA of the CDR3 is TGTGCCAGCAGCTTAGTAGGGCCACAGGGATCCTACGAGCAGTACTTC. Its translation is CASSLVGPQGSYEQYF.